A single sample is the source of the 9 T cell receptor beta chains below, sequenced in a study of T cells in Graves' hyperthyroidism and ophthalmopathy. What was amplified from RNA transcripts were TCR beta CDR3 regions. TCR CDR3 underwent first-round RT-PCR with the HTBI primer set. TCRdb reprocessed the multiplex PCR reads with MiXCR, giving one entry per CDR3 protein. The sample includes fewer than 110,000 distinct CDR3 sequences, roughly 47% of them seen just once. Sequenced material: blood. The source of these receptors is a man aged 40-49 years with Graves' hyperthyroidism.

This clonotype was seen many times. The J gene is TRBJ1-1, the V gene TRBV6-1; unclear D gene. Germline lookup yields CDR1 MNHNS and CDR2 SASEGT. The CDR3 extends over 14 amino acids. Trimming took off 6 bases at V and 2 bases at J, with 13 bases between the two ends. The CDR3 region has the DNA TGTGCCAGCAGCGCCTTCGGACCTAACACTGAAGCTTTCTTT. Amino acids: CASSAFGPNTEAFF.

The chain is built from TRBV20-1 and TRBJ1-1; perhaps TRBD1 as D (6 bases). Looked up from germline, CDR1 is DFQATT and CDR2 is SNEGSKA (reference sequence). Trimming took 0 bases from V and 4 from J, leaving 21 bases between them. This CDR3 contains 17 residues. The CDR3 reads CSARDWEHPGRGTEAFF. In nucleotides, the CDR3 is TGCAGTGCTAGAGATTGGGAACACCCCGGCAGGGGCACTGAAGCTTTCTTT.

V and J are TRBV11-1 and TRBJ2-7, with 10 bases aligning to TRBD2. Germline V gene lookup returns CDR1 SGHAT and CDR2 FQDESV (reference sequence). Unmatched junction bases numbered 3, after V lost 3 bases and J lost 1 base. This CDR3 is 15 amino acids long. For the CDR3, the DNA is TGTGCCAGCAGCTTTCAAGCGGGGGGGTCCTACGAGCAGTACTTC. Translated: CASSFQAGGSYEQYF.

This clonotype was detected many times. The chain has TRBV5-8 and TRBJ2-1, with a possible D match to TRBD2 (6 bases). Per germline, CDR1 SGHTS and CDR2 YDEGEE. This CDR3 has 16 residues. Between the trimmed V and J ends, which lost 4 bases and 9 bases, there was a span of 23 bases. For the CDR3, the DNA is TGTGCCAGCAGCCCAAGGGCGGGGATAAGGTCTCGTGAGCAGTTCTTC. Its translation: CASSPRAGIRSREQFF.

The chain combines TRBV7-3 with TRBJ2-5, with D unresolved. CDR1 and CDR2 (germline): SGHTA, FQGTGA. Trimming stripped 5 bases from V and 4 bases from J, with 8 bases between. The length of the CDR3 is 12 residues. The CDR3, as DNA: TGTGCCAGCAGCCCGCGAAGAGAGACCCAGTACTTC. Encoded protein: CASSPRRETQYF.

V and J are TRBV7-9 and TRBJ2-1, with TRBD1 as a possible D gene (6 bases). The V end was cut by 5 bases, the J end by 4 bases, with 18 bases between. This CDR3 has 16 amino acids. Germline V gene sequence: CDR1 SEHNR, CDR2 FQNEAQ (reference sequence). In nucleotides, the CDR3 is TGTGCCAGCAGCGAGGTCGCGGACAGCCCTTACAATGAGCAGTTCTTC. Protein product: CASSEVADSPYNEQFF.

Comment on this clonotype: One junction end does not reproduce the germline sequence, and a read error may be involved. Written as DNA, the CDR3 is TGTGCTAGCAGCTTAGCGGGAGGGAACTACAATGAGCAGTTCTTC. Translated, it gives CASSLAGGNYNEQFF. V is TRBV7-7 and J is TRBJ2-1, with 11 bases aligning to TRBD2. There are 15 residues in the CDR3. Germline-derived CDR1 and CDR2 are SSHAT and FNYEAQ (reference sequence).

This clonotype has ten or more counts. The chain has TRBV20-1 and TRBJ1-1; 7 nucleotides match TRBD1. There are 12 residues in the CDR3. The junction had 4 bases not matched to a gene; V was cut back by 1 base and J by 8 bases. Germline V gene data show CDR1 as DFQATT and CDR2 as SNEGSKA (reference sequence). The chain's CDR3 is CSARAGTEEAFF. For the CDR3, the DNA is TGCAGTGCTAGAGCCGGGACAGAAGAAGCTTTCTTT.

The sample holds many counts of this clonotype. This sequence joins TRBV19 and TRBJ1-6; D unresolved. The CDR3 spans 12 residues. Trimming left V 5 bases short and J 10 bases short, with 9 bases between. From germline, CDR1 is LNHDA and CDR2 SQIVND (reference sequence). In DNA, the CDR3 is TGTGCCAGTAGTGTGGGGTACTCACCCCTCCACTTT. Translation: CASSVGYSPLHF.